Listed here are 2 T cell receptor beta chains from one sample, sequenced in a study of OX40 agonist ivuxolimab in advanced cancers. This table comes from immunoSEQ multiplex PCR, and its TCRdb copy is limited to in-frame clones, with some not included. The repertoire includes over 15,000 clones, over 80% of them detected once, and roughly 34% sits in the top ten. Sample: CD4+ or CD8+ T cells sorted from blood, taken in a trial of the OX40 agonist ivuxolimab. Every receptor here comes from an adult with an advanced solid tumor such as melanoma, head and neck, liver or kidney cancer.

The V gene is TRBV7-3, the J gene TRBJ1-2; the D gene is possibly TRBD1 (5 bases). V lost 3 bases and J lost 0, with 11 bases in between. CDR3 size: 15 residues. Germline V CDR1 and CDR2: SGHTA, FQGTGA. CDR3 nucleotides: TGTGCCAGCAGCTTTGGCCAGGGAGCTAACTATGGCTACACCTTC. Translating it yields CASSFGQGANYGYTF.

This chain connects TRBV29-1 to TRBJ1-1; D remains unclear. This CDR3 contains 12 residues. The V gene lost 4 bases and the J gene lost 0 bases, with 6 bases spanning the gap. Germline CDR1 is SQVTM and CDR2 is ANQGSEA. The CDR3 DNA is TGCAGCGTTGGGATGATGAACACTGAAGCTTTCTTT. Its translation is CSVGMMNTEAFF. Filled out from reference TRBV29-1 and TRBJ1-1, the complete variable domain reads SAVISQKPSRDICQRGTSLTIQCQVDSQVTMMFWYRQQPGQSLTLIATANQGSEATYESGFVIDKFPISRPNLTFSTLTVSNMSPEDSSIYLCSVGMMNTEAFFGQGTRLTVV.